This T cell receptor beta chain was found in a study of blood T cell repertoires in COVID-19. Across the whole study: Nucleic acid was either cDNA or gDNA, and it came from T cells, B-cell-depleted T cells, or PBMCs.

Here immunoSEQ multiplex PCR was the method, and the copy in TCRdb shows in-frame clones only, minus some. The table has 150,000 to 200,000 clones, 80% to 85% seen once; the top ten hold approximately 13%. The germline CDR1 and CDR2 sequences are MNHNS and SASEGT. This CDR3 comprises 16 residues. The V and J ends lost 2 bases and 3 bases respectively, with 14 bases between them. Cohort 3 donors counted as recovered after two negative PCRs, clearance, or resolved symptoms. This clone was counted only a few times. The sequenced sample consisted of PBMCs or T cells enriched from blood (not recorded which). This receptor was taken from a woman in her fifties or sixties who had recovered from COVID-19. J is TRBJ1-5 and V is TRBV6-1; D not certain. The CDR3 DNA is TGTGCCAGCAGTGAAAATAGGCAGGTGCCCAATCAGCCCCAGCATTTT. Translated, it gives CASSENRQVPNQPQHF.